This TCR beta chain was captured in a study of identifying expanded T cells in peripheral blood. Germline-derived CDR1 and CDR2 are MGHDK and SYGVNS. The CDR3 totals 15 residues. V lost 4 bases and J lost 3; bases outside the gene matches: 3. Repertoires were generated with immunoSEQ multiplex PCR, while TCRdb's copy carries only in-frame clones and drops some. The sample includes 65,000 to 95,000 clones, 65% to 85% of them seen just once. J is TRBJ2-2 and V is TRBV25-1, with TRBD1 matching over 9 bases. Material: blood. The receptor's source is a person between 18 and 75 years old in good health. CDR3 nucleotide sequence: TGTGCCAGCAGTGCGGGACAGGGCGACACCGGGGAGCTGTTTTTT. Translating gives CASSAGQGDTGELFF.